This is a list of T cell receptor beta chains from one sample in a study of EBV T-cell therapy then PD-1 blockade in nasopharyngeal carcinoma. These receptors are not linked to any known antigen. Some clones are missing from TCRdb's copy, which holds only in-frame ones; the method was immunoSEQ multiplex PCR. The sample includes more than 20,000 clones, 70% to 85% of them seen just once. The sequencing used CD8+ T cells from blood, collected at day -245 from a patient whose treatment included autologous EBV-specific T cells and nivolumab. The source of these receptors is a man in his forties with nasopharyngeal carcinoma. The CDR3 runs from the conserved cysteine through the conserved F or W. D genes are given only for firm matches. The listing skips clone size in some rows; elsewhere it reads once, few, many or a size class.

v_call: TRBV28; j_call: TRBJ1-4; clone_size: NA; cdr3_length: 15; d_call: NA; cdr3_aa: CASSPADRRYEKLFF; cdr3_nt: TGTGCCAGCAGTCCGGCGGACAGACGATACGAAAAACTGTTTTTT
v_call: TRBV4-1; j_call: TRBJ1-2; clone_size: NA; cdr3_length: 13; d_call: TRBD1; cdr3_aa: CASRRTGNYGYTF; cdr3_nt: TGCGCCAGCAGGCGGACAGGGAACTATGGCTACACCTTC
v_call: TRBV6-2/TRBV6-3; j_call: TRBJ2-7; clone_size: few; cdr3_length: 13; d_call: NA; cdr3_aa: CASSYKDNYEQYF; cdr3_nt: TGTGCCAGCAGTTATAAGGACAACTACGAGCAGTACTTC
v_call: TRBV13; j_call: TRBJ2-7; clone_size: once; cdr3_length: 14; d_call: NA; cdr3_aa: CASSSAGRPYEQYF; cdr3_nt: TGTGCCAGCAGCTCTGCCGGACGGCCCTACGAGCAGTACTTC
v_call: TRBV9; j_call: TRBJ2-6; clone_size: NA; cdr3_length: 19; d_call: NA; cdr3_aa: CASNVRPGASYSGANVLTF; cdr3_nt: TGTGCCAGCAACGTACGGCCGGGGGCCTCATACTCTGGGGCCAACGTCCTGACTTTC
v_call: TRBV7-6; j_call: TRBJ2-1; clone_size: NA; cdr3_length: 16; d_call: TRBD1; cdr3_aa: CASSYWTGGAMAEQFF; cdr3_nt: TGTGCCAGCAGCTACTGGACAGGGGGCGCAATGGCTGAGCAGTTCTTC
v_call: TRBV10-3; j_call: TRBJ1-2; clone_size: NA; cdr3_length: 16; d_call: TRBD1; cdr3_aa: CAIMGTGRSTNYGYTF; cdr3_nt: TGTGCCATCATGGGGACAGGGCGCAGCACGAACTATGGCTACACCTTC
v_call: TRBV5-5; j_call: TRBJ2-2; clone_size: NA; cdr3_length: 16; d_call: TRBD1; cdr3_aa: CASSPTDRVYTGELFF; cdr3_nt: TGTGCCAGCAGCCCCACAGACAGGGTCTACACCGGGGAGCTGTTTTTT
v_call: TRBV19; j_call: TRBJ1-2; clone_size: NA; cdr3_length: 12; d_call: NA; cdr3_aa: CATGVVHYGYTF; cdr3_nt: TGTGCGACCGGGGTGGTCCACTATGGCTACACCTTC
v_call: TRBV4-3; j_call: TRBJ2-7; clone_size: NA; cdr3_length: 15; d_call: NA; cdr3_aa: CASSQEGSGRYEQYF; cdr3_nt: TGCGCCAGCAGCCAAGAAGGGTCCGGAAGGTACGAGCAGTACTTC
v_call: TRBV5-6; j_call: TRBJ1-2; clone_size: NA; cdr3_length: 14; d_call: NA; cdr3_aa: CASSLWPAANGYTF; cdr3_nt: TGTGCCAGCAGCTTGTGGCCAGCCGCCAATGGCTACACCTTC
v_call: TRBV6-2/TRBV6-3; j_call: TRBJ1-4; clone_size: NA; cdr3_length: 15; d_call: NA; cdr3_aa: CASSYSTGAYEKLFF; cdr3_nt: TGTGCCAGCAGTTACTCGACGGGGGCATATGAAAAACTGTTTTTT
v_call: TRBV4-1; j_call: TRBJ2-7; clone_size: NA; cdr3_length: 16; d_call: NA; cdr3_aa: CASSQGSTGTYYEQYF; cdr3_nt: TGCGCCAGCAGCCAAGGCAGTACAGGGACATACTACGAGCAGTACTTC
v_call: TRBV10-3; j_call: TRBJ1-5; clone_size: NA; cdr3_length: 13; d_call: NA; cdr3_aa: CAISAERNQPQHF; cdr3_nt: TGTGCCATCAGTGCCGAGCGGAATCAGCCCCAGCATTTT
v_call: TRBV7-9; j_call: TRBJ1-6; clone_size: NA; cdr3_length: 16; d_call: TRBD1; cdr3_aa: CASSSPDRGSGSPLHF; cdr3_nt: TGTGCCAGCAGCTCCCCTGACAGGGGGTCGGGTTCACCCCTCCACTTT
v_call: TRBV6-5; j_call: TRBJ1-6; clone_size: NA; cdr3_length: 12; d_call: NA; cdr3_aa: CASSYSASPLHF; cdr3_nt: TGTGCCAGCAGTTACTCGGCTTCACCCCTCCACTTT
v_call: TRBV2; j_call: TRBJ1-1; clone_size: NA; cdr3_length: 17; d_call: TRBD1; cdr3_aa: CASSGNRGRTMNTEAFF; cdr3_nt: TGTGCCAGCAGTGGAAACAGGGGGCGGACCATGAACACTGAAGCTTTCTTT
v_call: TRBV19; j_call: TRBJ2-3; clone_size: NA; cdr3_length: 15; d_call: NA; cdr3_aa: CASSIGLGFTDTQYF; cdr3_nt: TGTGCCAGTAGTATAGGACTGGGGTTCACAGATACGCAGTATTTT
v_call: TRBV6-5; j_call: TRBJ2-7; clone_size: NA; cdr3_length: 15; d_call: TRBD2; cdr3_aa: CASSPGSSGVYEQYF; cdr3_nt: TGTGCCAGCAGCCCGGGGAGTAGCGGGGTCTACGAGCAGTACTTC
v_call: TRBV19; j_call: TRBJ2-7; clone_size: NA; cdr3_length: 14; d_call: NA; cdr3_aa: CASSEAAFSYEQYF; cdr3_nt: TGTGCCAGTAGTGAGGCGGCCTTCTCCTACGAGCAGTACTTC
v_call: TRBV5-1; j_call: TRBJ2-7; clone_size: few; cdr3_length: 16; d_call: TRBD2; cdr3_aa: CASSPASGGLIHEQYF; cdr3_nt: TGCGCCAGCAGCCCGGCTAGCGGGGGCCTAATCCACGAGCAGTACTTC
v_call: TRBV5-5; j_call: TRBJ1-1; clone_size: NA; cdr3_length: 15; d_call: TRBD1; cdr3_aa: CASSPPDRGYTEAFF; cdr3_nt: TGTGCCAGCAGCCCCCCGGACAGGGGGTACACTGAAGCTTTCTTT
v_call: TRBV6-4; j_call: TRBJ2-1; clone_size: NA; cdr3_length: 15; d_call: TRBD1; cdr3_aa: CASSVQTGGIDEQFF; cdr3_nt: TGTGCCAGCAGTGTCCAAACAGGGGGCATAGATGAGCAGTTCTTC
v_call: TRBV4-3; j_call: TRBJ1-1; clone_size: NA; cdr3_length: 14; d_call: NA; cdr3_aa: CASSHEEGNTEAFF; cdr3_nt: TGCGCCAGCAGCCACGAAGAGGGGAACACTGAAGCTTTCTTT
v_call: TRBV4-2; j_call: TRBJ2-7; clone_size: NA; cdr3_length: 16; d_call: NA; cdr3_aa: CASSQEWQGRSYEQYF; cdr3_nt: TGTGCCAGCAGCCAAGAGTGGCAGGGTAGATCCTACGAGCAGTACTTC
v_call: TRBV29-1; j_call: TRBJ1-2; clone_size: NA; cdr3_length: 12; d_call: NA; cdr3_aa: CSVETGVGGYTF; cdr3_nt: TGCAGCGTTGAGACGGGAGTGGGTGGCTACACCTTC